The rows below give T cell receptor beta chains drawn from one sample of a study of blood T cell repertoires in COVID-19. Assay: immunoSEQ multiplex PCR; the TCRdb copy retains only in-frame clones and omits some. This table has over 150,000 clones, roughly 88% appearing once. The sequenced sample was peripheral blood. The receptor set was obtained from a woman aged 40 to 50 with COVID-19, enrolled during active disease. Both conserved end residues are part of each CDR3. The D gene is left open where the match is weak. Expanded clones get a size class; other rows say once, few or many, or leave the size out.

abundance	v_gene	d_gene	j_gene	CDR3aa	CDR3nt
NA	TRBV7-6	TRBD2	TRBJ2-7	CASSRLAGPIYEQYF	TGTGCCAGCAGCAGACTAGCGGGGCCGATCTACGAGCAGTACTTC
NA	TRBV27	NA	TRBJ2-7	CASGAGGYEQYF	TGTGCCAGCGGCGCAGGGGGGTACGAGCAGTACTTC
NA	TRBV7-2	TRBD2	TRBJ2-1	CASSARLAGYNEQFF	TGTGCCAGCAGCGCCCGACTAGCGGGGTACAATGAGCAGTTCTTC
NA	TRBV7-8	TRBD1	TRBJ1-2	CASTRLQGGYGYTF	TGTGCCAGCACACGATTACAGGGGGGCTATGGCTACACCTTC
NA	TRBV19	TRBD2	TRBJ2-2	CASRIAGGPRGTGELFF	TGTGCCAGTAGGATAGCGGGAGGGCCGCGGGGCACCGGGGAGCTGTTTTTT
NA	TRBV11-1	TRBD1	TRBJ1-1	CASSPGGWTEAFF	TGTGCCAGCAGCCCAGGGGGTTGGACTGAAGCTTTCTTT
NA	TRBV11-2	TRBD1	TRBJ2-5	CASSSSTGPGQETQYF	TGTGCCAGCAGCTCCTCGACAGGGCCGGGTCAAGAGACCCAGTACTTC
NA	TRBV9	NA	TRBJ1-1	CASSVERDTEAFF	TGTGCCAGCAGCGTAGAACGAGACACTGAAGCTTTCTTT
NA	TRBV7-9	TRBD1	TRBJ2-1	CASSPSRDRGDSYNEQFF	TGTGCCAGCAGCCCGTCTCGGGACAGGGGGGATTCCTACAATGAGCAGTTCTTC
NA	TRBV20-1	NA	TRBJ1-1	CSASVPDTEAFF	TGCAGTGCTAGTGTTCCCGACACTGAAGCTTTCTTT
many	TRBV18	TRBD2	TRBJ2-3	CASSPPSGGRKTDTQYF	TGTGCCAGCTCACCACCGTCTGGCGGGAGGAAAACAGATACGCAGTATTTT
once	TRBV9	NA	TRBJ1-6	CASSSLTEPNSPLHF	TGTGCCAGCAGCTCCCTGACAGAGCCCAATTCACCCCTCCACTTT
NA	TRBV6-5	TRBD1	TRBJ1-2	CASSYSRQGAYGYTF	TGTGCCAGCAGTTACTCCCGACAGGGGGCCTATGGCTACACCTTC
NA	TRBV24-1	TRBD2	TRBJ2-1	CATSDQPGLDREQFF	TGTGCCACCAGTGACCAACCGGGACTAGATCGAGAGCAGTTCTTC
NA	TRBV27	NA	TRBJ2-2	CASSLLRVAGELFF	TGTGCCAGCAGTTTATTGCGGGTTGCCGGGGAGCTGTTTTTT
NA	TRBV5-6	TRBD2	TRBJ2-1	CASSPESTSGLYNEQFF	TGTGCCAGCAGCCCCGAGTCAACTAGCGGTCTATACAATGAGCAGTTCTTC
NA	TRBV6-6	TRBD2	TRBJ2-7	CASSGLTGTTDEQYF	TGTGCCAGCAGTGGCCTAACCGGGACTACGGACGAGCAGTACTTC
NA	TRBV6-5	NA	TRBJ2-7	CASSRTVGSYEQYF	TGTGCCAGCTCCAGGACTGTGGGGTCCTACGAGCAGTACTTC
NA	TRBV18	TRBD1	TRBJ2-3	CASSLLTGTGETTDTQYF	TGTGCCAGCTCACTACTAACCGGGACAGGGGAAACCACAGATACGCAGTATTTT
NA	TRBV15	TRBD2	TRBJ2-7	CATSGGTSGSYEQYF	TGTGCCACCAGCGGGGGGACTAGCGGCTCCTACGAGCAGTACTTC
NA	TRBV7-9	NA	TRBJ1-2	CASSLVSGSGDTF	TGTGCCAGCAGCTTAGTCTCGGGGAGTGGAGACACCTTC
NA	TRBV5-1	TRBD1	TRBJ1-1	CAQVPGTGATNTEAFF	TGCGCCCAGGTTCCCGGGACAGGGGCCACGAACACTGAAGCTTTCTTT
NA	TRBV18	NA	TRBJ1-1	CASSPTRTRTVEAFF	TGTGCCAGCTCTCCTACCCGTACCAGGACAGTTGAAGCTTTCTTT
NA	TRBV6-5	TRBD1	TRBJ2-7	CASSYLGQGYEQYF	TGTGCCAGCAGTTACCTGGGACAGGGGTACGAGCAGTACTTC
NA	TRBV6-1	NA	TRBJ1-2	CASSELRHQGNYGYTF	TGTGCCAGCAGTGAACTCCGCCATCAGGGCAACTATGGCTACACCTTC
NA	TRBV9	NA	TRBJ2-1	CASSVWGGDEQFF	TGTGCCAGCAGCGTATGGGGAGGTGATGAGCAGTTCTTC
once	TRBV9	TRBD2	TRBJ2-3	CASSVAFISGGRADTQYF	TGTGCCAGCAGCGTAGCTTTTATATCGGGGGGTCGGGCAGATACGCAGTATTTT
NA	TRBV11-3	NA	TRBJ2-5	CASSLRRGRARETQYF	TGTGCCAGCAGCTTAAGGAGGGGGAGGGCCCGCGAGACCCAGTACTTC
NA	TRBV6-1	NA	TRBJ2-5	CASSESHRDSSQETQYF	TGTGCCAGCAGTGAATCCCACCGGGACTCTTCCCAAGAGACCCAGTACTTC
NA	TRBV9	NA	TRBJ1-5	CASNQGPNQPQHF	TGTGCCAGCAACCAGGGGCCCAATCAGCCCCAGCATTTT
NA	TRBV20-1	NA	TRBJ1-5	CSARRGSSQHF	TGCAGTGCTAGGAGGGGGAGTTCCCAGCATTTT
NA	TRBV7-3	NA	TRBJ2-2	CASSLTFRTGELFF	TGTGCCAGCAGCTTAACGTTCAGGACCGGGGAGCTGTTTTTT